The text below deals with one T cell receptor (beta chain). In germline, CDR1 is SEHNR, CDR2 FQNEAQ (reference sequence). Trimming pared 1 base from V and 5 bases from J, leaving 12 bases between. The CDR3 is made up of 14 amino acids. These data originate in a study of T cell repertoires and Cas9 in healthy adults. Study background: Characterization of SpCas9-reactive CD4 and CD8 T cells covered multi-effector potency, cytotoxicity and lineage.

Profiling relied on immunoSEQ multiplex PCR, and the TCRdb table lists in-frame clones only, not all of them. The table shows 20,000 to 25,000 clones, with about nine tenths occurring only once. J is TRBJ2-7 and V is TRBV7-9; D tentatively fits TRBD1 or TRBD2 (5 bases each). Sample: CD4+ effector T cells (CD127+, CD25-, CD137-, CD154-) from PBMCs; culture status not recorded. The sequence was obtained from a human donor in good health. The CDR3 sequence: CASSLDGGSNEQYF. DNA of the CDR3: TGTGCCAGCAGCTTAGATGGGGGTAGCAACGAGCAGTACTTC.